This T cell receptor (beta chain) was observed in a study of T cells expressing NK-cell markers. Overall study findings and caveats: What remained unclear was the HCMV specificity of expanded NKG2C+ T cell clones. These clonotypes, the leaders elsewhere, also led the CD3+CD56-NKG2C+ fraction in several donors.

Turning to this clonotype: What it recognizes is unknown.

TCRdb derives one entry per CDR3 protein from the 5' RACE reads, leaving out DNA. This sample contains hundreds of thousands of distinct CDR3 sequences. CDR1 is MNHEY, CDR2 SVGAGI, per germline. The CDR3 contains 17 residues. The TCR comes from a man aged 18-75 years in good health. The J gene is TRBJ1-6, the V gene TRBV6-5; the TCRdb call, TRBD1, lacks DNA for checking. Material for sequencing was blood T cells: a sorted CD56 or NKG2C T cell subset, CD4+ or CD8+ T cells, or bulk PBMC T cells (not recorded which). The CDR3 region is CASSYSRWDRTNSPLHF.